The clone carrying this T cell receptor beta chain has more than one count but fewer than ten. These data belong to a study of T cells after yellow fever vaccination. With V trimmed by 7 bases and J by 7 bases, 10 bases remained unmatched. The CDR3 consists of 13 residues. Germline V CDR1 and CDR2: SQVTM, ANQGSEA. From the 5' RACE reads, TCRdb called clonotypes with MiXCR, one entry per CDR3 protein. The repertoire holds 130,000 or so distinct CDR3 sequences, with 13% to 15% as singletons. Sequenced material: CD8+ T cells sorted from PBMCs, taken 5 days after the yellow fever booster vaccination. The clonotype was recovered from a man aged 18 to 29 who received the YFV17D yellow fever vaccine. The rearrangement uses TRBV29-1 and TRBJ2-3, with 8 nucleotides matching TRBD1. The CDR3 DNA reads TGCAGCGCGGGACAGGCCGGCGCAAATACGCAGTATTTT. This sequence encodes CSAGQAGANTQYF.